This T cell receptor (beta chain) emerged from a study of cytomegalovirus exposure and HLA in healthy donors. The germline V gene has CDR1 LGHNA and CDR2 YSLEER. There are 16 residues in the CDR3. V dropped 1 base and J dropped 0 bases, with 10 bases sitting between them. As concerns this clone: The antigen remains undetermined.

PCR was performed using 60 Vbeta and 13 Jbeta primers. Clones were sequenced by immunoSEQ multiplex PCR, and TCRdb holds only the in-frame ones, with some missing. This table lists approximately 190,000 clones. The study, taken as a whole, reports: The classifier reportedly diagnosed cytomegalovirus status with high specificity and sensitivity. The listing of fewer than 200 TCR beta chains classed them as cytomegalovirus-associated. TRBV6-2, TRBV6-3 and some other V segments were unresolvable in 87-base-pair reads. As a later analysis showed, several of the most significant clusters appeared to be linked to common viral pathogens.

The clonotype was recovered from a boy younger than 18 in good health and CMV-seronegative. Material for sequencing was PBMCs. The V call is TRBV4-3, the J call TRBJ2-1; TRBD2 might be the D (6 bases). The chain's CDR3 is CASSQGRDSSYNEQFF. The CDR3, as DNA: TGCGCCAGCAGCCAAGGGAGGGATAGCTCCTACAATGAGCAGTTCTTC.